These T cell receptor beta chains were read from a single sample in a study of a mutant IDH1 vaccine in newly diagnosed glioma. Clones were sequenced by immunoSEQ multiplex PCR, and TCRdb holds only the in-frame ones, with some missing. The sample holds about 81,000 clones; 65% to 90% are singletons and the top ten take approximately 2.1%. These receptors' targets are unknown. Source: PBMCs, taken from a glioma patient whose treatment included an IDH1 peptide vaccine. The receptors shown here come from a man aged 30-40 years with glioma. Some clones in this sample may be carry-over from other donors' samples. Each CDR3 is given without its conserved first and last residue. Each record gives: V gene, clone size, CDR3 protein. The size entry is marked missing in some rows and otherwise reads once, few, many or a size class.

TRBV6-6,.,ASGGVNYGYT
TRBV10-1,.,ASSSAKYTGELF
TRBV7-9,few,ASSLQGGNSPLH
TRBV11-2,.,VSSLGLGEAF
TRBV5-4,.,ASSLASTDTQY
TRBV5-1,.,ASSWDSQSIYEQY
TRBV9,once,ASSPRTENTEAF
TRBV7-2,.,ASSAVAAYEQY
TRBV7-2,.,ASSAGQGRSYEQY
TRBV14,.,ASSQGTSGLSSYNEQF
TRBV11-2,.,ASSWGADTQY
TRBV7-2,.,ASSLAVSYEQY
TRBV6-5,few,ASSHRTVGNTEAF
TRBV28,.,ASKYRGHYEQY
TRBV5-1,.,ASSLQATYEQY
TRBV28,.,ASKSGQGRNYGYT
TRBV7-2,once,ASSPTDINTDTQY
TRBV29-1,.,SVEDQAGNEQF
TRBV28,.,ASSLPQGLEY
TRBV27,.,ASSLAGRYNEQF
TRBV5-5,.,ASSPPGQSGNTIY
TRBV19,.,ASSETEQETQY
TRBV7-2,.,ASSLGDRDNQPQH
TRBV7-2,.,ASSFQLGGQETQY
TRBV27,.,ASSLGPAGTEAF
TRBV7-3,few,ASSETGRSIQY
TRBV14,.,ASSQDRSTAEAF
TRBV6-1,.,ASTPRGRRYNEQF
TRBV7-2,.,ASSYEGQTNYGYT
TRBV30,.,AWSVAGLRSGELF
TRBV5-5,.,ASSSGQVIYGYT
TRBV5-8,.,ASSLGQGDEAF
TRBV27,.,ASSASGLLGEQY
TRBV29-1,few,SVGAGGLTDTQY
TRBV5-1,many,ASSFLPTDKATEAF
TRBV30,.,AVFKRGLGNTIY
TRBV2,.,ASSARGAVLWETQY
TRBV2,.,ASRGGRAPDTQY
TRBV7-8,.,ASSPLRGPGAKNIQY
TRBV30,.,AWRKGGGRGYT
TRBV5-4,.,ASSLPGMAGELF
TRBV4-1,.,ASSPLASRSSYNEQF
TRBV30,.,AWGRTALGIATNEKLF
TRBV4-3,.,ASSQAESSYNEQF
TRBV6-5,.,ASSAPGLNTEAF
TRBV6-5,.,ASSYSQGLSRGYT
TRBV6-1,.,ASSAARELYGYT
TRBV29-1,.,SVESPRVRGYT
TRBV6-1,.,ASSALGDFNQPQH
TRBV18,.,ASSPYGTGELF
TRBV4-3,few,ASSQEFSPLGSDTQY
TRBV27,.,ASCPYQDREKLF
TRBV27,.,ASSRMTDHTEAF
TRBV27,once,ASSGAPSLFYGYT
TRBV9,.,ASGTWETQY